The present TCR beta chain was sequenced within a study of blood T cell repertoires in COVID-19. Original processing methods: Nucleated cell counts were estimated from reference gene primer amplification. Libraries were prepared by immunoSEQ multiplex PCR; TCRdb keeps only in-frame clonotypes and omits some of them. V and J calls plus clone size are reproduced from that table; the DNA served to infer D and trimming. Among 50,000 to 75,000 clones listed, 87% were seen once. Germline V gene lookup returns CDR1 SQVTM and CDR2 ANQGSEA. Between the trimmed V and J ends, which lost 4 bases and 1 base, there was a span of 14 bases. The CDR3 is 15 amino acids.

The J gene is TRBJ1-3, the V gene TRBV29-1; D is ambiguous. Input material: peripheral blood. The clonotype comes from a man aged 80 or over in a cohort sampled during active COVID-19. CDR3 residues: CSVASGIASGNTIYF. In DNA, the CDR3 is TGCAGCGTTGCAAGCGGGATAGCTTCTGGAAACACCATATATTTT.